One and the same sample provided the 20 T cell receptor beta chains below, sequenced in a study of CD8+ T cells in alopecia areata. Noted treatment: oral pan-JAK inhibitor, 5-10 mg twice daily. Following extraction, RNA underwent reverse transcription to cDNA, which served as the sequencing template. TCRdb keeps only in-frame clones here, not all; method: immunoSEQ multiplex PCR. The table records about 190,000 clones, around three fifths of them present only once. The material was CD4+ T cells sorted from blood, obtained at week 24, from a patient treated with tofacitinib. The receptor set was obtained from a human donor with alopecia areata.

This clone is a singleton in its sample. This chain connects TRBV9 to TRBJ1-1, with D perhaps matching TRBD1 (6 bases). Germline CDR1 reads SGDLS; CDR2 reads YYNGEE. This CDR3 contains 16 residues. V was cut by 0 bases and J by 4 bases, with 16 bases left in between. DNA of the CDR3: TGTGCCAGCAGCGTAGGTGCAGGGGAGGTGGGCACTGAAGCTTTCTTT. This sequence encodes CASSVGAGEVGTEAFF.

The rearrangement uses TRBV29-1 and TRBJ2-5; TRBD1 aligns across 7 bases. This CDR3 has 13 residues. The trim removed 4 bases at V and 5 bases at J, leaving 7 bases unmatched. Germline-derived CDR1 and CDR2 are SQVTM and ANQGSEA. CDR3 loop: CSVGQGYGETQYF. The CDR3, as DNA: TGCAGCGTTGGACAGGGTTACGGCGAGACCCAGTACTTC.

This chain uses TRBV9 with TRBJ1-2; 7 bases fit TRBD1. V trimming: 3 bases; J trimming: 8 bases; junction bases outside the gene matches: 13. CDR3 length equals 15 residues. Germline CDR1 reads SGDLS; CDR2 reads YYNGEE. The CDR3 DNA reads TGTGCCAGCAGCGACGGGCGGGGACAGACGGAAGGCTACACCTTC. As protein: CASSDGRGQTEGYTF.

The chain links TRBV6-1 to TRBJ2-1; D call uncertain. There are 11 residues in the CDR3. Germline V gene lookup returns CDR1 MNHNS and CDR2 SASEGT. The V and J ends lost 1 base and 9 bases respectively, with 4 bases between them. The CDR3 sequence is CASSEVSEQFF. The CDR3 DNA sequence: TGTGCCAGCAGTGAAGTTAGTGAGCAGTTCTTC.

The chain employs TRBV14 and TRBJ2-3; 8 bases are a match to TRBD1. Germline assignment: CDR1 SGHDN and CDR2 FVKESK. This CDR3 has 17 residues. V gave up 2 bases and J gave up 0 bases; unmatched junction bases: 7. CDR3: CASSQRTGLQSTDTQYF. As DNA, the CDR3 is TGTGCCAGCAGCCAACGGACAGGGCTACAAAGCACAGATACGCAGTATTTT.

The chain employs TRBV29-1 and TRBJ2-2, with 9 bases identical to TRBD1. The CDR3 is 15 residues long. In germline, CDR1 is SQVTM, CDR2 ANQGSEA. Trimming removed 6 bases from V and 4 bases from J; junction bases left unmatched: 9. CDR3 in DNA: TGCAGCGTCAAACCGGGACAGGGTCGCACCGGGGAGCTGTTTTTT. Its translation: CSVKPGQGRTGELFF.

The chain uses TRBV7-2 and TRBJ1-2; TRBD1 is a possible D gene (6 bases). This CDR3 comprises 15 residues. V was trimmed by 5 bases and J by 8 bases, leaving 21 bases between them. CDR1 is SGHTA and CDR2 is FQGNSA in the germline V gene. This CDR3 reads CASSPGWGPNWGYTF. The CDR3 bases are TGTGCCAGCAGCCCGGGCTGGGGGCCTAACTGGGGCTACACCTTC.

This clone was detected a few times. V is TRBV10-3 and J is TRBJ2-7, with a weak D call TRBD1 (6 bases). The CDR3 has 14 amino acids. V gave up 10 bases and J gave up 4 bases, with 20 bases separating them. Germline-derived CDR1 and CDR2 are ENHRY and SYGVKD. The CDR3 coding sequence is TGTGCCACCAGGTCGCCGGGACAACTATACGAGCAGTACTTC. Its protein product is CATRSPGQLYEQYF.

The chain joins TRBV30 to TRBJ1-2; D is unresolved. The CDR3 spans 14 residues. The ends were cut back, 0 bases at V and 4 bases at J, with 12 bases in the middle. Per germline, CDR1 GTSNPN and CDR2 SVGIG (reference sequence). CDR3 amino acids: CAWSVLGGFYGYTF. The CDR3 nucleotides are TGTGCCTGGAGTGTTCTTGGAGGATTCTATGGCTACACCTTC.

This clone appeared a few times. This chain's CDR3 is CASSVGTGQGETQYF. DNA for the CDR3: TGTGCCAGCAGTGTCGGGACAGGGCAAGGAGAGACCCAGTACTTC. The genes are TRBV27 and TRBJ2-5, with 9 bases lining up with TRBD1. The CDR3 is made up of 15 amino acids. J gave up 4 bases and V 5 bases, and 8 bases lay outside the gene matches. Germline V gene sequence: CDR1 MNHEY, CDR2 SMNVEV (reference sequence).

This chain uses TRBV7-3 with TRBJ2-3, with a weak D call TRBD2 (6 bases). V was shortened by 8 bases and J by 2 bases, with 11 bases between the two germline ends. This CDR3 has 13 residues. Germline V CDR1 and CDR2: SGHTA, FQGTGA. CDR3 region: CASGRGYTDTQYF. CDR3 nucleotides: TGTGCCAGCGGGCGGGGTTACACAGATACGCAGTATTTT.

CDR3 loop: CASSQDRATTYGYTF. The DNA for the CDR3 is TGCGCCAGCAGCCAAGACAGGGCGACTACCTATGGCTACACCTTC. V is TRBV4-3 and J is TRBJ1-2; a possible D gene is TRBD1 (5 bases). V was cut by 0 bases and J by 4 bases, with 12 bases left in between. Germline loops: CDR1 LGHNA, CDR2 YSLEER. This CDR3 region has 15 residues.

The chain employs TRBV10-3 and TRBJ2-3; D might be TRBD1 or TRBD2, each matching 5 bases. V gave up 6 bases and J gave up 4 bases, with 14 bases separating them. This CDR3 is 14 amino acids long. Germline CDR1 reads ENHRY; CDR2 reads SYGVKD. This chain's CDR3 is CAIRPHRDPDTQYF. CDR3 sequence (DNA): TGTGCCATCAGACCTCATCGGGACCCAGATACGCAGTATTTT.

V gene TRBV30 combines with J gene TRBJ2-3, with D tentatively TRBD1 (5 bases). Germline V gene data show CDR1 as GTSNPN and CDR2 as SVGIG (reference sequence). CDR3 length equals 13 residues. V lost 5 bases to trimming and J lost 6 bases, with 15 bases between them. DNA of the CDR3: TGTGCCTGGGCACCCGGCAGGGTGGATACGCAGTATTTT. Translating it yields CAWAPGRVDTQYF.

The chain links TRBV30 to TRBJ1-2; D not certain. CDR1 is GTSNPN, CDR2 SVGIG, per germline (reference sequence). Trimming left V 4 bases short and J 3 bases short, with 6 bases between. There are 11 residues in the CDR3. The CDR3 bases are TGTGCCTGGAAGACTGACTATGGCTACACCTTC. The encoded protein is CAWKTDYGYTF. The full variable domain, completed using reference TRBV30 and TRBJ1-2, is SQTIHQWPATLVQPVGSPLSLECTVEGTSNPNLYWYRQAAGRGLQLLFYSVGIGQISSEVPQNLSASRPQDRQFILSSKKLLLSDSGFYLCAWKTDYGYTFGSGTRLTVV.

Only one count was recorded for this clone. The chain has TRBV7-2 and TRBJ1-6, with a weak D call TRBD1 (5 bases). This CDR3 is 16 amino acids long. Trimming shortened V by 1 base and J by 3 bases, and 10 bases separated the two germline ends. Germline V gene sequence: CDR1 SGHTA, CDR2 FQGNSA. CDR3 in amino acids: CASSLEGNLYNSPLHF. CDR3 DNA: TGTGCCAGCAGCTTAGAGGGGAATCTCTATAATTCACCCCTCCACTTT.

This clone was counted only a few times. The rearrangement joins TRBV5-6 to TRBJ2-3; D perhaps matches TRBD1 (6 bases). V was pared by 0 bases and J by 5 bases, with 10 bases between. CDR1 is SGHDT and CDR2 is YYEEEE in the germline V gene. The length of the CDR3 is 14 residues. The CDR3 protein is CASSLDRDGDTQYF. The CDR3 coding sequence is TGTGCCAGCAGCTTGGACAGGGACGGAGATACGCAGTATTTT.

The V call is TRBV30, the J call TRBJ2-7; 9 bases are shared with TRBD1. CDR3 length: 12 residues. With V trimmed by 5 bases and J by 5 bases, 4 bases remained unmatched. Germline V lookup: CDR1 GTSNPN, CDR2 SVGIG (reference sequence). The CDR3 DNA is TGTGCCTGGTCCGGGACAGGGCACGAGCAGTACTTC. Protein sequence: CAWSGTGHEQYF.

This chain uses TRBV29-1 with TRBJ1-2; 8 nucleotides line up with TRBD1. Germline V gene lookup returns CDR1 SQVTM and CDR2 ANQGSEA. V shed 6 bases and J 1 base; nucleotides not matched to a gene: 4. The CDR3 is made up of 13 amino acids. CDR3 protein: CSVHRGVNYGYTF. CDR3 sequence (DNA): TGCAGCGTCCACAGGGGGGTTAACTATGGCTACACCTTC.

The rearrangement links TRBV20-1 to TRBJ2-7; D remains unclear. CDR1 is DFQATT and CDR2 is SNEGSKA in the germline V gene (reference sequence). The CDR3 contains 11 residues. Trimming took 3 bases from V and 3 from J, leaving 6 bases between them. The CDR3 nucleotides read TGCAGTGCTAGCGAGAACTACGAGCAGTACTTC. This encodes CSASENYEQYF.